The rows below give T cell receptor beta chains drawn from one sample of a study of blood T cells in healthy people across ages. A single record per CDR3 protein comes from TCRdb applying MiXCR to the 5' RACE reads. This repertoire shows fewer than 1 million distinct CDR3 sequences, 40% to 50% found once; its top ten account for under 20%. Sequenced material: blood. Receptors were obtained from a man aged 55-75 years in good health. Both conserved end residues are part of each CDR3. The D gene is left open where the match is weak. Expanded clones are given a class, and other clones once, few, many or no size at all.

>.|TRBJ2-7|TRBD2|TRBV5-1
TGCGCCAGCAATAGCGGGGGCCCCAGCTCCTACAATGAGCAGTACTTC
CASNSGGPSSYNEQYF
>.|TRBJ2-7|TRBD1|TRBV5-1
TGCGCCAGCAGCTTGGATAGCAGGGACAGCTACGAGCAGTACTTC
CASSLDSRDSYEQYF
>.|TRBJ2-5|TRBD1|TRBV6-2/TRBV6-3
TGTGCCAGCAGCCAACGGACAGGTGTAAGACAAGAGACCCAGTACTTC
CASSQRTGVRQETQYF
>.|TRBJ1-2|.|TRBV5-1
TGCGCCAGCAGCTTGGAAATGGGAGGGAATGGCTACACCTTC
CASSLEMGGNGYTF
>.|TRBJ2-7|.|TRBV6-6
TGTGCCAGCAGTTACCAAGCCCTTTCCTCCTACAATGAGCAGTACTTC
CASSYQALSSYNEQYF
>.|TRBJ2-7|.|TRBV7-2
TGTACCAGCAACTTAGGGCCTTCCTCCTACGAGCAGTACTTC
CTSNLGPSSYEQYF
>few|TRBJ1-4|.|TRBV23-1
TGCGCCAGCAGTCAATTATCTAGGCGAGTGGATGAAAAACTGTTTTTT
CASSQLSRRVDEKLFF
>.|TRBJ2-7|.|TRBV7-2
TGTGCCAGCAGCCGCCCCGGTTCCGATGGAGGCGAGCAGTACTTC
CASSRPGSDGGEQYF
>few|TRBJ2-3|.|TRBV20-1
TGCAGTGCTAGTGCATCCACAGATACGCAGTATTTT
CSASASTDTQYF
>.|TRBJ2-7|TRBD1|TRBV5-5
TGTGCCAGCAGCTGGGGAATTGGGACAGGGGGCGGCTACGAGCAGTACTTC
CASSWGIGTGGGYEQYF
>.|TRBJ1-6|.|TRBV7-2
TGTGCCAGCAGCGCTCTAAGAGGGACACCCCTCCACTTT
CASSALRGTPLHF
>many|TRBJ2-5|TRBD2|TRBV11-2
TGTGCCAGCAGCTTATTGCTAGCGGGGGGCCAAGAGACCCAGTACTTC
CASSLLLAGGQETQYF
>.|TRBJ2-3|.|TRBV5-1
TGCGCCAGCAGCTTGGTCCCGGCAGGGAGATCAGATACGCAGTATTTT
CASSLVPAGRSDTQYF
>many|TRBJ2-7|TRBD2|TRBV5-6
TGTGCCAGCAGCCGCCCTAGCGGGGGGGTCATCTACGAGCAGTACTTC
CASSRPSGGVIYEQYF
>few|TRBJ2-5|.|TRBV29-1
TGCAGCGTGGGGGGGCTGCACCAAGAGACCCAGTACTTC
CSVGGLHQETQYF
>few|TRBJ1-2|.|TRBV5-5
TGTGCCAGCAGCTTCTACTTGGCGTATGGCTACACCTTC
CASSFYLAYGYTF
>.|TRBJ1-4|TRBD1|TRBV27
TGTGCCAGTACCCGAGCCGGGACAGGGAATGAAAAACTGTTTTTT
CASTRAGTGNEKLFF
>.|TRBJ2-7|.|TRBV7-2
TGTGCCAGCAGCGAGACAAGGCCCCCTCCCTACGAGCAGTACTTC
CASSETRPPPYEQYF
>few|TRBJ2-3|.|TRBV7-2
TGTGCCAGCAGCTTAAGGACTATCAAGACAGATACGCAGTATTTT
CASSLRTIKTDTQYF
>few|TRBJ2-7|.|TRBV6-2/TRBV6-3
TGTGCCAGCAGTTACGCCTTCTACGAGCAGTACTTC
CASSYAFYEQYF
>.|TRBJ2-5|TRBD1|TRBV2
TGTGCCAGCAGTGGAACAGGGGGGCCCTGGAAGACCCAGTACTTC
CASSGTGGPWKTQYF
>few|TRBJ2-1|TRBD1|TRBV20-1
TGCAGTGCGGACAGGGAAGATGAGCAGTTCTTC
CSADREDEQFF
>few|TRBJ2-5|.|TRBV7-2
TGTGCCAGCAGCTTATCGTGGCAGGTTAAAGAGACCCAGTACTTC
CASSLSWQVKETQYF
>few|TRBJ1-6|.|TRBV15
TGTGCCACCAGCAGTGGTACAGGGTCACCCCTCCACTTT
CATSSGTGSPLHF